These T cell receptor beta chains were read from a single sample in a study of blood T cell repertoires in COVID-19. Measured with immunoSEQ multiplex PCR; TCRdb has only the in-frame clones, and not every one. The repertoire holds over 250,000 clones, with 88% as singletons. The specimen was peripheral blood. The source is a woman in her twenties or thirties with acute or convalescent COVID-19. Each CDR3 is given with its conserved first and last residue. The D gene is left open where the match is weak. The size field is filled for only some rows; it gives once, few, many or a size class.

v_gene	d_gene	j_gene	abundance	CDR3nt	CDR3aa
TRBV19	-	TRBJ2-1	-	TGTGCCTCGAGGGGGAGTAATATGAATGAGCAGTTCTTC	CASRGSNMNEQFF
TRBV11-3	-	TRBJ2-7	-	TGTGCCAGCAGCTTAGATGCCGGGTACGGCGAGCAGTACTTC	CASSLDAGYGEQYF
TRBV29-1	TRBD1	TRBJ2-7	-	TGCAGCGTACGGACAGGCTCCTACGAGCAGTACTTC	CSVRTGSYEQYF
TRBV25-1	TRBD1	TRBJ2-7	few	TGTGCCAGCAGCGAGGGGGCAGGTAAGGCCTACGAGCAGTACTTC	CASSEGAGKAYEQYF
TRBV30	TRBD2	TRBJ2-4	-	TGTGCCTGGAGTACGGGGACTAGCGGGAGTAGAAACATTCAGTACTTC	CAWSTGTSGSRNIQYF
TRBV20-1	TRBD2	TRBJ2-1	-	TGCAGTGCTAGTCAGACTAGCGGGAGTTTGTACAATGAGCAGTTCTTC	CSASQTSGSLYNEQFF
TRBV7-8	TRBD1	TRBJ1-6	-	TGTGCCAGCAGTGACAGGGGATATAATTCACCCCTCCACTTT	CASSDRGYNSPLHF
TRBV7-6	TRBD1	TRBJ2-7	-	TGTGCCAGCAGCCCCGCCGGGACAGGGGGCGACGAGCAGTACTTC	CASSPAGTGGDEQYF
TRBV5-1	TRBD1	TRBJ2-5	-	TGCGCCAGCAGCCCTGGGACAGACTTGGGGACCCAGTACTTC	CASSPGTDLGTQYF
TRBV5-1	-	TRBJ1-3	-	TGCGCCAGCAGCTACGACGCGTCCGGGACATCGGGCACCATATATTTT	CASSYDASGTSGTIYF
TRBV5-1	-	TRBJ2-7	-	TGCGCCAGCAGAGATGACGTGGGGGCCTACTCCTACGAGCAGTACTTC	CASRDDVGAYSYEQYF
TRBV6-5	-	TRBJ1-2	-	TGTGCCAGCAGTTACAACAGGCAGGGGAATGGCTACACCTTC	CASSYNRQGNGYTF
TRBV6-6	TRBD2	TRBJ2-5	once	TGTGCCAGCAGTCCCCCGGGACTAGGGGGGCTGGGGACCCAGTACTTC	CASSPPGLGGLGTQYF
TRBV5-4	-	TRBJ1-1	once	TGTGCCAGCAGCTTGCGGCAGGGAGGGGACACTGAAGCTTTCTTT	CASSLRQGGDTEAFF
TRBV28	TRBD2	TRBJ2-7	once	TGTGCCAGCAGTTCTATGGGACTAGCGGGACACGGGGCCTACGAGCAGTACTTC	CASSSMGLAGHGAYEQYF
TRBV24-1	TRBD2	TRBJ2-3	-	TGTGCCACCAGTGACCCACTAGCGGGGTTCGATCCGCAGTATTTT	CATSDPLAGFDPQYF
TRBV5-1	-	TRBJ2-5	-	TGCGCCAGCAGCTTGGCCGTCGGGCAGGGTGAAGAGACCCAGTACTTC	CASSLAVGQGEETQYF
TRBV30	-	TRBJ1-1	once	TGTGCCTGGAATGGAGGGACCACTGAAGCTTTCTTT	CAWNGGTTEAFF
TRBV11-2	-	TRBJ2-2	-	TGTGCCAGCAGCTTTTTAGTGGGGGGAACCGGGGAGCTGTTTTTT	CASSFLVGGTGELFF
TRBV15	-	TRBJ2-3	-	TGTGCCACCAGCAGAGTTGGTCCCCAGGGTGGGGATACGCAGTATTTT	CATSRVGPQGGDTQYF
TRBV5-4	TRBD2	TRBJ2-7	-	TGTGCCAGCAGTTTTGTGGCGGGAGGCTCCTACGAGCAGTACTTC	CASSFVAGGSYEQYF
TRBV6-5	-	TRBJ2-2	few	TGTGCCAGCAGCCTAAACCCTACTGGGCCCGGGGAGCTGTTTTTT	CASSLNPTGPGELFF
TRBV5-1	TRBD1	TRBJ1-1	-	TGCGCCAGCAGCTTGGCTAGACAGGGGACTGAAGCTTTCTTT	CASSLARQGTEAFF
TRBV25-1	-	TRBJ1-4	-	TGTGCCAGCAGTGATAGTATTGGTCGTGAAAAACTGTTTTTT	CASSDSIGREKLFF
TRBV7-2	-	TRBJ2-1	once	TGTGCCAGCAGCCCTAGGGGTGCGGTCCCTGTTATGTACAATGAGCAGTTCTTC	CASSPRGAVPVMYNEQFF
TRBV18	TRBD1	TRBJ2-7	-	TGTGCCAGCTCACCACGACAGGGGTCCTTCTACGAGCAGTACTTC	CASSPRQGSFYEQYF
TRBV7-2	TRBD1	TRBJ2-7	-	TGTGCCAGCAGCCAACCGACAGGGGGCCCACCGGGTGAGCAGTACTTC	CASSQPTGGPPGEQYF
TRBV4-3	TRBD2	TRBJ2-3	-	TGCGCCAGCAGCCAGGGGAGGGGCACCACAGATACGCAGTATTTT	CASSQGRGTTDTQYF
TRBV12-5	TRBD1	TRBJ2-7	-	TGTGCTAGTGGACGGGACAGATCCTACGAGCAGTACTTC	CASGRDRSYEQYF
TRBV29-1	TRBD2	TRBJ2-3	-	TGCAGCGTGAGGGGACTAGCGGGAGTGGGGTTTACAGATACGCAGTATTTT	CSVRGLAGVGFTDTQYF
TRBV21-1	-	TRBJ2-7	-	TGTGCCAGCAGCAATGGACAGGGTTTTGGCGAGCAGTACTTC	CASSNGQGFGEQYF
TRBV6-2/TRBV6-3	-	TRBJ1-1	once	TGTGCCAGCAGTTCCCCAGGTGGCTGGAACACTGAAGCTTTCTTT	CASSSPGGWNTEAFF
TRBV5-1	-	TRBJ1-5	-	TGCGCCAGCAGCTTGTCGGACAGTCTCAATCAGCCCCAGCATTTT	CASSLSDSLNQPQHF
TRBV2	TRBD1	TRBJ2-7	-	TGTGCCAGCGGACAGGGGACCTACGAGCAGTACTTC	CASGQGTYEQYF
TRBV4-1	TRBD1	TRBJ1-4	-	TGCGCCAGCAGCCAGACAGGGGGCGATGAAAAACTGTTTTTT	CASSQTGGDEKLFF
TRBV20-1	TRBD2	TRBJ2-5	-	TGCAGTGCTAGTTGGCGGGAGGGCCGGGAGACCCAGTACTTC	CSASWREGRETQYF
TRBV5-1	TRBD1	TRBJ1-1	-	TGCGCCAGCAGAGTTCGCCGACAGGGAGAAACTGAAGCTTTCTTT	CASRVRRQGETEAFF
TRBV10-3	-	TRBJ2-5	once	TGTGCCATCAATCAGGGGCTCCGTGAGACCCAGTACTTC	CAINQGLRETQYF
TRBV28	-	TRBJ2-7	once	TGTGCCAGCAGTCCCCGGGGGGCAGTGGGATACGAGCAGTACTTC	CASSPRGAVGYEQYF
TRBV29-1	-	TRBJ1-5	-	TGCAGCGTTGTCGCGCAGGCAAATCAGCCCCAGCATTTT	CSVVAQANQPQHF
TRBV19	TRBD1	TRBJ1-3	-	TGTGCCAGTAGTATATTCCAGGGGGCTGGAAACACCATATATTTT	CASSIFQGAGNTIYF
TRBV2	-	TRBJ1-3	-	TGTGCCAGCCGGCCAGGGCTTGGAAACACCATATATTTT	CASRPGLGNTIYF
TRBV5-6	-	TRBJ1-2	-	TGTGCCAGCAGGCCCACAGGACGTAACTATGGCTACACCTTC	CASRPTGRNYGYTF
TRBV5-6	TRBD2	TRBJ2-2	-	TGTGCCAGCAGCTACGGGACTAGCGGTTCCGGGGAGCTGTTTTTT	CASSYGTSGSGELFF
TRBV7-9	TRBD1	TRBJ1-6	-	TGTGCCAGCAGCTTAGAAGTAGGGACAGGGGGCTCACCCCTCCACTTT	CASSLEVGTGGSPLHF
TRBV27	-	TRBJ1-4	-	TGTGCCAGCAGTTTATCTACTGATGAAAAACTGTTTTTT	CASSLSTDEKLFF
TRBV3-1/TRBV3-2	-	TRBJ1-4	-	TGTGCCAGCAGCCAAGATACCCAGAAATATTATGAAAAACTGTTTTTT	CASSQDTQKYYEKLFF
TRBV11-1	-	TRBJ2-1	-	TGTGCCAGCAGCTTGGGCAGCAATGAGCAGTTCTTC	CASSLGSNEQFF
TRBV11-2	TRBD2	TRBJ2-1	-	TGTGCCAGCAGCAGCTCCGGGACTATTAAAGACAATGAGCAGTTCTTC	CASSSSGTIKDNEQFF
TRBV19	-	TRBJ2-1	-	TGTGCCAGTAAAGCGGGCTGGGGCTACAATGAGCAGTTCTTC	CASKAGWGYNEQFF
TRBV10-3	-	TRBJ1-2	-	TGTGCCATCAGTGAGTCGATTCGGGACACCACTAACTATGGCTACACCTTC	CAISESIRDTTNYGYTF
TRBV29-1	-	TRBJ2-7	few	TGCAGCGTTGTGACCAGGTACGAGCAGTACTTC	CSVVTRYEQYF
TRBV7-9	-	TRBJ1-4	-	TGTGCCAGCAGCCGCGACAGGTCCAATGAAAAACTGTTTTTT	CASSRDRSNEKLFF
TRBV7-2	TRBD1	TRBJ1-4	-	TGTGCCAGCAGCCCAGGGGGGACAGGCATGGAAAAACTGTTTTTT	CASSPGGTGMEKLFF
TRBV5-6	TRBD2	TRBJ2-3	-	TGTGCCAGCAGCTTGGTTAGCGGGGGGTCTTATACGCAGTATTTT	CASSLVSGGSYTQYF
TRBV5-6	-	TRBJ2-3	-	-	CASSLVGPGTDTQYF
TRBV9	-	TRBJ2-3	-	TGTGCCAGCAGCGTAGTGAGCGGAGATACGCAGTATTTT	CASSVVSGDTQYF
TRBV3-1/TRBV3-2	-	TRBJ1-1	-	TGTGCCAGCAGCCACGTACGAGGAGAAGCTTTCTTT	CASSHVRGEAFF
TRBV19	-	TRBJ2-7	-	TGTGCCAGTAGTATACAAGACACAGTCTCCTACGAGCAGTACTTC	CASSIQDTVSYEQYF